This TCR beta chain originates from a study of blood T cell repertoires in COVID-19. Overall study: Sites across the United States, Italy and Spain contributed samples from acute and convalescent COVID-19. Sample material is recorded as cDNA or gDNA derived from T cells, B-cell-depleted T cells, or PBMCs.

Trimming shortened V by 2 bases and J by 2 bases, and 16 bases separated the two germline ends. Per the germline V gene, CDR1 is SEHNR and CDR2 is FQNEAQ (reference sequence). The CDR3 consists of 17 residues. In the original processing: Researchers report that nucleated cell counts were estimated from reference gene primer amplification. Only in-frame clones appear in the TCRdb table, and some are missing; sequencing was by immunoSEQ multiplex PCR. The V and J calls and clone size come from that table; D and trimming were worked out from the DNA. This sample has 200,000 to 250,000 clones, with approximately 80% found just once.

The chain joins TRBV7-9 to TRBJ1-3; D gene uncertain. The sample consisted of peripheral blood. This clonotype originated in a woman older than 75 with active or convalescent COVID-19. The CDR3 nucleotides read TGTGCCAGCAGCTTAAGCCCAGGCGAGACCCCTGGAAACACCATATATTTT. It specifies CASSLSPGETPGNTIYF.